Below, 20 T cell receptor beta chains from the same sample are listed, as sequenced in a study of cytomegalovirus exposure and HLA in healthy donors. In the PCR, 60 Vbeta and 13 Jbeta primers were used. The table came from immunoSEQ multiplex PCR; TCRdb's copy has only in-frame clones and leaves some out. The data hold around 210,000 clones, with around 80% observed a single time. Specimen: PBMCs. These receptors were obtained from a boy between 10 and 17 years old in good health and CMV-seronegative.

This chain connects TRBV10-2 to TRBJ2-7; 10 bases map to TRBD1. Germline CDR1 reads WSHSY; CDR2 reads SAAADI. This CDR3 is 17 amino acids long. The V gene end was trimmed by 7 bases and the J gene end by 2 bases; junction bases not matched to a gene: 14. The CDR3 sequence is CASIEGTGQGVPYEQYF. Here the CDR3 DNA reads TGCGCCAGCATCGAGGGGACCGGACAGGGGGTCCCCTACGAGCAGTACTTC.

A few counts support this clone. CDR3 sequence: CASSLNVQGAGEKLFF. CDR3 nucleotides: TGTGCCAGCAGCTTGAATGTCCAGGGGGCAGGAGAAAAACTGTTTTTT. The rearrangement joins TRBV5-4 to TRBJ1-4; 8 bases are a match to TRBD1. This CDR3 spans 16 amino acids. CDR1 SGHNT and CDR2 YYREEE come from the germline V gene (reference sequence). V shed 1 base, J shed 8 bases, and the junction held 10 bases outside the gene matches.

This chain connects TRBV11-3 to TRBJ1-1, with 7 bases fitting TRBD1. Germline CDR1 is SGHNT and CDR2 is YENEEA. The CDR3 runs 11 residues. J lost 10 bases, V lost 2 bases, and 1 base had no gene match. The CDR3 DNA is TGTGCCAGCAGCTTACAGGGGGGAGCTTTCTTT. Its translation: CASSLQGGAFF.

This chain joins TRBV7-3 and TRBJ1-1; D perhaps matches TRBD1 (5 bases). Germline-derived CDR1 and CDR2 are SGHTA and FQGTGA. This CDR3 region has 13 residues. The V gene lost 2 bases and the J gene lost 5 bases, with 9 bases spanning the gap. CDR3 sequence (DNA): TGTGCCAGCAGCTTACTAGGGGTTACTGAAGCTTTCTTT. Residues: CASSLLGVTEAFF.

This clone was recorded once. This chain uses TRBV6-1 with TRBJ1-1; D is uncertain. CDR1 MNHNS and CDR2 SASEGT come from the germline V gene. Trimming removed 8 bases from V and 8 bases from J, with 15 bases in between. This CDR3 region has 12 residues. The CDR3 nucleotides read TGTGCCAGCGTACCTCCGGGGAGAGAAGCTTTCTTT. It encodes CASVPPGREAFF.

In its sample, this clone was seen once. This chain links TRBV29-1 with TRBJ1-2; the D is unclear. Trimming pared 4 bases from V and 3 bases from J, leaving 12 bases between. This CDR3 spans 13 amino acids. CDR1 SQVTM and CDR2 ANQGSEA come from the germline V gene. The CDR3 sequence is CSVAVQSDYGYTF. In nucleotides, the CDR3 is TGCAGCGTTGCGGTACAGTCGGACTATGGCTACACCTTC.

This clone was picked up one time. V and J are TRBV6-6 and TRBJ2-7; D is perhaps TRBD1 (5 bases). Between the trimmed V and J ends, which lost 4 bases and 4 bases, there was a span of 17 bases. This CDR3 has 15 amino acids. Germline V gene data show CDR1 as MNHNY and CDR2 as SVGAGI (reference sequence). DNA of the CDR3: TGTGCCAGCAGTTCTACCCAGGGAATTGTTTACGAGCAGTACTTC. Its translation is CASSSTQGIVYEQYF.

CDR3 protein: CASSSGQGSSPLHF. The CDR3 nucleotides read TGCGCCAGCAGCTCGGGGCAGGGGTCTTCACCCCTCCACTTT. The J gene is TRBJ1-6, the V gene TRBV5-1, with D possibly TRBD1 on 6 matching bases. Per the germline V gene, CDR1 is SGHRS and CDR2 is YFSETQ. With 3 bases removed from V and 9 bases from J, the gap between germline ends came to 13 bases. The CDR3 has 14 amino acids.

The chain has TRBV6-5 and TRBJ1-5, with D unclear. Germline V gene lookup returns CDR1 MNHEY and CDR2 SVGAGI. The length of the CDR3 is 12 residues. Trimming cost V 5 bases and J 7 bases, with 9 bases left between them. CDR3 amino acids: CASSDLTQPQHF. CDR3 sequence (DNA): TGTGCCAGCAGTGACTTGACACAGCCCCAGCATTTT.

The rearrangement uses TRBV12-5 and TRBJ2-3; tentatively, D is TRBD2 (5 bases). The CDR3 spans 14 residues. The germline V and J ends were trimmed by 1 base and 5 bases, with 10 bases remaining between them. CDR1 and CDR2 from the germline V gene are LGHNT and FRNRAP. CDR3 DNA: TGTGCTAGTGGTTTGGCCCTAGAGGGAGATACGCAGTATTTT. The encoded protein is CASGLALEGDTQYF. Looking up the rest from reference TRBV12-5 and TRBJ2-3 gives the full variable domain: DARVTQTPRHKVTEMGQEVTMRCQPILGHNTVFWYRQTMMQGLELLAYFRNRAPLDDSGMPKDRFSAEMPDATLATLKIQPSEPRDSAVYFCASGLALEGDTQYFGPGTRLTVL.

V usage is TRBV4-1 and J usage is TRBJ2-7; 14 positions agree with TRBD2. Trimming cost V 0 bases and J 13 bases; bases outside gene matches: 5. The CDR3 is 14 residues long. Per germline, CDR1 MGHRA and CDR2 YSYEKL. CDR3 nucleotide sequence: TGCGCCAGCAGCCAAGAGTTGGGACTAGCGGGAGTATACTTC. This codes for CASSQELGLAGVYF.

This sequence joins TRBV5-8 and TRBJ2-7; 9 bases fit TRBD1. Germline V gene data show CDR1 as SGHTS and CDR2 as YDEGEE. The V and J ends lost 6 bases and 0 bases, in that order; junction bases with no gene match: 4. This CDR3 has 14 residues. In nucleotides, the CDR3 is TGTGCCAGCACCCACAGGGGGCGCTCCTACGAGCAGTACTTC. The encoded protein is CASTHRGRSYEQYF.

The J gene is TRBJ2-3, the V gene TRBV30; 9 positions match TRBD1. V lost 1 base, J lost 9 bases, and 2 bases stayed unmatched. The germline CDR1 and CDR2 sequences are GTSNPN and SVGIG (reference sequence). CDR3 length: 12 amino acids. The CDR3 loop reads CAWSAGQGTQYF. The CDR3 DNA sequence: TGTGCCTGGAGTGCAGGACAGGGGACGCAGTATTTT.

The CDR3 here is CASSVGTGGQETQYF. As DNA, the CDR3 is TGTGCCAGCAGCGTAGGGACGGGGGGACAAGAGACCCAGTACTTC. The chain is built from TRBV9 and TRBJ2-5; 7 bases line up with TRBD2. There are 15 residues in the CDR3. CDR1 is SGDLS, CDR2 YYNGEE, per germline. V trimming: 0 bases; J trimming: 2 bases; junction bases outside the gene matches: 4.

The rearrangement joins TRBV27 to TRBJ2-7, with D perhaps matching TRBD1 (5 bases). The germline gives CDR1 MNHEY, CDR2 SMNVEV (reference sequence). Trimming took 7 bases from V and 2 from J, leaving 12 bases between them. CDR3 length: 13 residues. CDR3 in DNA: TGTGCCAGCAAGAAAGGGGTGGCCTACGAGCAGTACTTC. Protein product: CASKKGVAYEQYF.

The chain carries TRBV30 and TRBJ2-7, with TRBD1 matching over 9 bases. The CDR3 loop spans 14 amino acids. Germline lookup yields CDR1 GTSNPN and CDR2 SVGIG (reference sequence). J gave up 6 bases and V 0 bases, and 6 bases lay outside the gene matches. The chain's CDR3 is CAWSVSLTGGEQYF. The CDR3 DNA follows: TGTGCCTGGAGTGTATCCCTGACAGGGGGCGAGCAGTACTTC.

CDR3 nucleotides: TGTGCCAGCATTCAAAAGGGGCCCGGCGACTTGGGCACCGGGGAGCTGTTTTTT. Translation gives CASIQKGPGDLGTGELFF. This chain connects TRBV2 to TRBJ2-2; possibly TRBD1 for D (5 bases). Trimming stripped 7 bases from V and 4 bases from J, with 25 bases between. Germline CDR1 and CDR2: SNHLY and FYNNEI. The CDR3 has 18 residues. The whole variable domain, filled in from reference TRBV2 and TRBJ2-2, reads EPEVTQTPSHQVTQMGQEVILRCVPISNHLYFYWYRQILGQKVEFLVSFYNNEISEKSEIFDDQFSVERPDGSNFTLKIRSTKLEDSAMYFCASIQKGPGDLGTGELFFGEGSRLTVL.

V is TRBV4-2 and J is TRBJ2-5, with D perhaps TRBD2 (6 bases). The germline gives CDR1 LGHNA, CDR2 YNFKEQ. This CDR3 is 17 amino acids long. V lost 0 bases and J 1 base, leaving 15 bases between the germline ends. CDR3: CASSQDGGGKGQETQYF. Written as DNA, the CDR3 is TGTGCCAGCAGCCAAGATGGCGGAGGGAAAGGCCAAGAGACCCAGTACTTC.

The rearrangement uses TRBV9 and TRBJ1-3; D unresolved. CDR3 length: 13 amino acids. V gave up 0 bases and J gave up 3 bases, with 4 bases separating them. CDR1 is SGDLS and CDR2 is YYNGEE in the germline V gene. For the CDR3, the DNA is TGTGCCAGCAGCGTAGATCTTGGAAACACCATATATTTT. Translating gives CASSVDLGNTIYF.

The genes are TRBV7-8 and TRBJ1-4; D unresolved. Germline loops: CDR1 SGHVS, CDR2 FQNEAQ. Trimming stripped 2 bases from V and 4 bases from J, with 11 bases between. CDR3 length: 15 residues. CDR3: CASSLLVGLNEKLFF. CDR3 sequence (DNA): TGTGCCAGCAGCTTACTTGTTGGCCTTAATGAAAAACTGTTTTTT.